This T cell receptor beta chain was retrieved from a study of T cell responses to AZD1222 COVID-19 vaccine. Whole-study context: Second-dose recipients at about 4 or about 12 weeks were treated as one pooled group. Study-level points and caveats: Elevations in Spike-specific TCR breadth and depth followed administration of two AZD1222 doses. The donor cohort was predominantly white British with a female majority, and clonal diversity may have been underestimated.

A word on this clone: What it recognizes is unknown.

Profiled with immunoSEQ multiplex PCR; TCRdb holds only in-frame clones, not every one. The sample records about 88,000 clones, 85% to 90% being singletons. Germline CDR1 reads MNHEY; CDR2 reads SMNVEV (reference sequence). This CDR3 is 14 amino acids long. Between the trimmed V and J ends, which lost 0 bases and 4 bases, there was a span of 9 bases. The rearrangement joins TRBV27 to TRBJ1-1, with D possibly TRBD1 on 5 matching bases. The clonotype was recovered from an adult in good health. The sequenced sample was peripheral blood, obtained on day 0 of AZD1222 vaccination. In DNA, the CDR3 is TGTGCCAGCAGTTTATCAATCGGGGGCACTGAAGCTTTCTTT. It codes for CASSLSIGGTEAFF.